The 27 T cell receptor beta chains below come from one sample, sequenced in a study of PD-L1 blockade in urothelial cancer. Time point indicated: pretreatment peripheral blood. The table came from immunoSEQ multiplex PCR; TCRdb's copy has only in-frame clones and leaves some out. The table has roughly 50,000 clones, 85% seen once. Sequenced material: PBMCs, taken around atezolizumab (anti-PD-L1) treatment. The source of these receptors is a man between 70 and 80 years old with urothelial cancer.

V is TRBV10-3 and J is TRBJ1-1; D is possibly TRBD1 (5 bases). The CDR3 length is 13 residues. The V and J ends lost 6 bases and 6 bases respectively, with 14 bases between them. Germline V gene data show CDR1 as ENHRY and CDR2 as SYGVKD. CDR3 bases: TGTGCCATCAGGGGAGGGGCCAAGCCTGAAGCTTTCTTT. Its protein product is CAIRGGAKPEAFF.

This chain joins TRBV28 and TRBJ2-4; no clear D gene. Germline V gene lookup returns CDR1 MDHEN and CDR2 SYDVKM. The CDR3 is 13 residues long. The ends were cut back, 4 bases at V and 4 bases at J, with 8 bases in the middle. CDR3 in DNA: TGTGCCAGCAGTTCAATCCATAAAAACATTCAGTACTTC. Its translation: CASSSIHKNIQYF.

The rearrangement uses TRBV5-1 and TRBJ2-1; 9 bases are shared with TRBD1. V shed 5 bases and J 2 bases; nucleotides not matched to a gene: 8. Germline V gene lookup returns CDR1 SGHRS and CDR2 YFSETQ. This CDR3 has 16 amino acids. Here the CDR3 DNA reads TGCGCCAGCAGTCCATCGGGACAGGGAACCTACAATGAGCAGTTCTTC. Its protein product is CASSPSGQGTYNEQFF.

The V gene is TRBV28, the J gene TRBJ2-1, with 9 bases matching TRBD1. CDR1 is MDHEN and CDR2 is SYDVKM in the germline V gene. V shed 7 bases, J shed 0 bases, and the junction held 7 bases outside the gene matches. CDR3 length equals 16 residues. CDR3 residues: CASMLGQGSSYNEQFF. CDR3 bases: TGTGCCAGCATGCTGGGACAGGGCAGCTCCTACAATGAGCAGTTCTTC. Full variable domain (remainder filled in from reference TRBV28 and TRBJ2-1): DVKVTQSSRYLVKRTGEKVFLECVQDMDHENMFWYRQDPGLGLRLIYFSYDVKMKEKGDIPEGYSVSREKKERFSLILESASTNQTSMYLCASMLGQGSSYNEQFFGPGTRLTVL.

The J gene is TRBJ2-7, the V gene TRBV5-8; TRBD2 agrees at 15 bases. The CDR3 is 17 amino acids. V shed 4 bases and J 2 bases; nucleotides not matched to a gene: 7. Germline V CDR1 and CDR2: SGHTS, YDEGEE. Here the CDR3 DNA reads TGTGCCAGCAGCGGAAGGACTAGCGGGAGGGATCCCTACGAGCAGTACTTC. Protein sequence: CASSGRTSGRDPYEQYF.

The V gene is TRBV11-2, the J gene TRBJ2-7, with 7 bases identical to TRBD2. Trimming removed 0 bases from V and 3 bases from J; junction bases left unmatched: 8. From germline, CDR1 is SGHAT and CDR2 FQNNGV. This CDR3 contains 16 residues. The CDR3 protein is CASSLDLGRPFYEQYF. CDR3 coding DNA: TGTGCCAGCAGCTTAGATCTCGGGAGGCCTTTCTACGAGCAGTACTTC.

The genes are TRBV5-6 and TRBJ2-1; 10 nucleotides align to TRBD2. The CDR3 has 15 residues. Trimming at V came to 3 bases and at J to 10 bases, leaving 10 bases not matched to a gene. Germline values: CDR1 SGHDT, CDR2 YYEEEE. The CDR3 DNA sequence: TGTGCCAGCAGCTCGTCCAGCGGGAGGGCCGGGGAGCAGTTCTTC. Amino acids: CASSSSSGRAGEQFF.

The chain uses TRBV5-1 and TRBJ1-2; D might be TRBD1 (5 bases). CDR1 SGHRS and CDR2 YFSETQ come from the germline V gene. The CDR3 consists of 15 residues. V was clipped by 0 bases and J by 3 bases, with 12 bases between them. This chain's CDR3 is CASSLGDGGDYGYTF. The CDR3 DNA reads as TGCGCCAGCAGCTTGGGGGACGGGGGGGACTATGGCTACACCTTC. The whole variable domain, remainder taken from reference TRBV5-1 and TRBJ1-2, is KAGVTQTPRYLIKTRGQQVTLSCSPISGHRSVSWYQQTPGQGLQFLFEYFSETQRNKGNFPGRFSGRQFSNSRSEMNVSTLELGDSALYLCASSLGDGGDYGYTFGSGTRLTVV.

Written as DNA, the CDR3 is TGTGCCAGCAGCTTGGAATGGACTAGCGAGTACGAGCAGTACTTC. Protein product: CASSLEWTSEYEQYF. The V and J genes are TRBV5-4 and TRBJ2-7; 9 bases align to TRBD2. Germline loops: CDR1 SGHNT, CDR2 YYREEE (reference sequence). This CDR3 is 15 amino acids long. V lost 0 bases to trimming and J lost 4 bases; unmatched junction nucleotides: 5.

This clone has just a few counts. The chain employs TRBV6-1 and TRBJ2-3; 12 nucleotides match TRBD2. Germline V gene sequence: CDR1 MNHNS, CDR2 SASEGT. The junction had 2 bases not matched to a gene; V was cut back by 4 bases and J by 0 bases. The CDR3 is made up of 16 amino acids. The CDR3 here is CASSVGTSGSTDTQYF. The CDR3 DNA reads as TGTGCCAGCAGTGTGGGGACTAGCGGGAGCACAGATACGCAGTATTTT.

The gene calls are TRBV30 and TRBJ2-2; 11 bases are shared with TRBD2. CDR1 GTSNPN and CDR2 SVGIG come from the germline V gene (reference sequence). There are 16 residues in the CDR3. V lost 2 bases and J lost 5; bases outside the gene matches: 7. CDR3 nucleotides: TGTGCCTGGAGTAGGGAGGGACTAGCGGCTACCGGGGAGCTGTTTTTT. Encoded protein: CAWSREGLAATGELFF.

The rearrangement uses TRBV5-6 and TRBJ2-2; TRBD1 matches at 8 bases. The CDR3 consists of 16 residues. V shed 4 bases, J shed 6 bases, and the junction held 11 bases outside the gene matches. Germline assignment: CDR1 SGHDT and CDR2 YYEEEE. In DNA form, the CDR3 reads TGTGCCAGCAGCCCGGACTACAGGGGGTGGGCCGGGGAGCTGTTTTTT. Translating gives CASSPDYRGWAGELFF.

The chain couples TRBV7-8 to TRBJ1-1, with 7 positions matching TRBD1. This CDR3 has 17 residues. The germline gives CDR1 SGHVS, CDR2 FQNEAQ. V shed 1 base, J shed 4 bases, and the junction held 12 bases outside the gene matches. The CDR3 spells CASSLDFGTARVTEAFF. The DNA of the CDR3 is TGTGCCAGCAGCTTAGATTTTGGGACAGCCAGGGTCACTGAAGCTTTCTTT.

The gene calls are TRBV6-5 and TRBJ2-1, with 10 positions matching TRBD2. Germline CDR1 reads MNHEY; CDR2 reads SVGAGI. The CDR3 has 15 amino acids. Trimming cost V 3 bases and J 6 bases; bases outside gene matches: 5. The CDR3 DNA sequence: TGTGCCAGCAGTTATTCTAGCGGGAGCAGCAATGAGCAGTTCTTC. This gives the protein CASSYSSGSSNEQFF.

The rearrangement uses TRBV7-2 and TRBJ2-7; TRBD1 is a possible D gene (5 bases). Trimming removed 5 bases at V and 6 bases at J, with 20 bases between. Germline V gene lookup returns CDR1 SGHTA and CDR2 FQGNSA. CDR3 size: 15 residues. The DNA of the CDR3 is TGTGCCAGCAGCCTCGGACCAGGGTGGGGTCCCGAGCAGTACTTC. Protein sequence: CASSLGPGWGPEQYF.

The V call is TRBV9, the J call TRBJ1-2; TRBD1 aligns across 10 bases. Germline CDR1 SGDLS, CDR2 YYNGEE. J gave up 6 bases and V 7 bases, and 9 bases lay outside the gene matches. The CDR3 spans 14 residues. The CDR3, as DNA: TGTGCCAGCGCCCAGACAGGGGGCGGTCATGGCTACACCTTC. Translating gives CASAQTGGGHGYTF.

The chain carries TRBV7-3 and TRBJ2-3, with 10 bases aligning to TRBD1. CDR1 is SGHTA, CDR2 FQGTGA, per germline. This CDR3 contains 16 residues. Trimming cost V 5 bases and J 5 bases; bases outside gene matches: 10. The CDR3 here is CASSAAPGQGKDTQYF. CDR3 DNA sequence: TGTGCCAGCAGCGCAGCCCCGGGACAGGGGAAAGATACGCAGTATTTT.

The V gene is TRBV5-1, the J gene TRBJ2-2; D may be TRBD2 (5 bases). Germline V gene data show CDR1 as SGHRS and CDR2 as YFSETQ. The V end was cut by 4 bases, the J end by 4 bases, with 14 bases between. The CDR3 spans 15 residues. The CDR3 loop is CASSGGGRATGELFF. CDR3 nucleotides: TGCGCCAGCAGCGGCGGAGGCCGGGCCACCGGGGAGCTGTTTTTT. Together with reference TRBV5-1 and TRBJ2-2, the CDR3 gives the full variable domain: KAGVTQTPRYLIKTRGQQVTLSCSPISGHRSVSWYQQTPGQGLQFLFEYFSETQRNKGNFPGRFSGRQFSNSRSEMNVSTLELGDSALYLCASSGGGRATGELFFGEGSRLTVL.

The CDR3 sequence is CASSPQGTNYNEQFF. CDR3 bases: TGTGCCAGCTCACCACAGGGGACTAACTACAATGAGCAGTTCTTC. The rearrangement uses TRBV18 and TRBJ2-1; 7 bases agree with TRBD2. Germline CDR1 reads KGHSH; CDR2 reads LQKENI. With V trimmed by 1 base and J by 3 bases, 3 bases remained unmatched. There are 15 residues in the CDR3. Supplemented by reference TRBV18 and TRBJ2-1, the full variable domain reads NAGVMQNPRHLVRRRGQEARLRCSPMKGHSHVYWYRQLPEEGLKFMVYLQKENIIDESGMPKERFSAEFPKEGPSILRIQQVVRGDSAAYFCASSPQGTNYNEQFFGPGTRLTVL.

The chain is built from TRBV27 and TRBJ1-1; a possible D gene is TRBD1 (6 bases). The germline V gene encodes CDR1 MNHEY and CDR2 SMNVEV (reference sequence). The CDR3 contains 13 residues. V lost 4 bases and J 7 bases, leaving 13 bases between the germline ends. CDR3: CASSWNRVGEAFF. The CDR3 DNA follows: TGTGCCAGCAGTTGGAACAGGGTAGGTGAAGCTTTCTTT.

The chain recombines TRBV6-6 with TRBJ1-5; TRBD1 agrees at 10 bases. The V segment lost 4 bases and the J segment 6 bases; nucleotides outside the gene matches: 3. Germline-derived CDR1 and CDR2 are MNHNY and SVGAGI (reference sequence). CDR3 size: 14 residues. The CDR3 DNA sequence: TGTGCCAGCAGTTGGGACAGGGGCGGTCAGCCCCAGCATTTT. Translation: CASSWDRGGQPQHF.

The V call is TRBV7-4, the J call TRBJ2-3; 9 bases map to TRBD1. Trimming took 6 bases from V and 14 from J; bases not matched to a gene: 15. The CDR3 covers 14 residues. Germline V gene data show CDR1 as SGHVT and CDR2 as SQSDAQ. The CDR3 reads CASSRDRAHRYAYF. DNA of the CDR3: TGTGCCAGCAGTCGGGACAGGGCACACAGATACGCGTATTTT.

In the case of this clone: A much larger clone lies a single base off, so this may be a read error. The chain carries TRBV7-9 and TRBJ2-5, with 12 bases that match TRBD2. In germline, CDR1 is SEHNR, CDR2 FQNEAQ (reference sequence). The CDR3 has 14 residues. Trimming cost V 4 bases and J 4 bases; bases outside gene matches: 1. DNA of the CDR3: TGTGCCAGCAGCTCGGGACTAGCGGGAGAGACCCAGTACTTC. It yields the protein CASSSGLAGETQYF.

The chain recombines TRBV10-1 with TRBJ2-5, with TRBD2 matching over 12 bases. The CDR3 spans 16 residues. The germline V gene has CDR1 WNHNN and CDR2 SYGVQD (reference sequence). The V and J ends lost 2 bases and 4 bases, in that order; junction bases with no gene match: 5. This CDR3 is CASSEASGRASETQYF. The CDR3 DNA reads as TGCGCCAGCAGTGAGGCTAGCGGGAGGGCCTCAGAGACCCAGTACTTC.

The chain couples TRBV6-1 to TRBJ1-5; a possible D gene is TRBD1 (5 bases). Trimming removed 1 base at V and 3 bases at J, with 13 bases between. Germline assignment: CDR1 MNHNS and CDR2 SASEGT. CDR3 size: 16 residues. The CDR3 coding sequence is TGTGCCAGCAGTGAAGGGTCAGGGTTCCTCAATCAGCCCCAGCATTTT. Translated, it gives CASSEGSGFLNQPQHF.

V usage is TRBV15 and J usage is TRBJ2-7; D gene ambiguous. CDR3 size: 15 residues. Germline lookup yields CDR1 LNHNV and CDR2 YYDKDF (reference sequence). V was pared by 0 bases and J by 3 bases, with 12 bases between. The CDR3 coding sequence is TGTGCCACCAGCAGAGATAACGTACTGATCTACGAGCAGTACTTC. Protein product: CATSRDNVLIYEQYF.

J is TRBJ1-3 and V is TRBV7-8, with D uncertain. This CDR3 comprises 13 residues. Trimming pared 5 bases from V and 4 bases from J, leaving 9 bases between. Germline CDR1 and CDR2: SGHVS and FQNEAQ. The CDR3 here is CASSPAIGNTIYF. Written as DNA, the CDR3 is TGTGCCAGCAGCCCAGCGATCGGAAACACCATATATTTT.